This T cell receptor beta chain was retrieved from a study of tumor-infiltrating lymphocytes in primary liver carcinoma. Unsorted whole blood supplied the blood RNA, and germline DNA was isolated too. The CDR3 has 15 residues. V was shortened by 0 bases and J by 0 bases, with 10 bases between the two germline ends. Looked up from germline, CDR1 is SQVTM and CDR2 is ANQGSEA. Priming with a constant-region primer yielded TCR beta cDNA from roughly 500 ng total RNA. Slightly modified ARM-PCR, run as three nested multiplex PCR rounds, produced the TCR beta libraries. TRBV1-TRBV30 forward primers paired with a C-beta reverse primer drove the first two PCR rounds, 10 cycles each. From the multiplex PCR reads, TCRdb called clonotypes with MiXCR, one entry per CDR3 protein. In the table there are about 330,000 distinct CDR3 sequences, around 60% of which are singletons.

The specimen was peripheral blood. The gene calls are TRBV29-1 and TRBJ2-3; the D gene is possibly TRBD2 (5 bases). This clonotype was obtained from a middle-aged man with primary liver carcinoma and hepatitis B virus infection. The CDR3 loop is CSVEDREWSTDTQYF. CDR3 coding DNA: TGCAGCGTTGAAGATCGGGAATGGAGCACAGATACGCAGTATTTT.